This T cell receptor (beta chain) was sequenced during a study of shared clonotypes between healthy human individuals. TCRdb keeps only in-frame clones here, not all; method: immunoSEQ multiplex PCR. The sample gives 2 million to 2.5 million clones, around 93% of which show up once; about 0.41% is in the top ten. With respect to this clone: Its specificity is unknown.

In germline, CDR1 is LGHNA, CDR2 YNFKEQ. The CDR3 extends over 14 amino acids. Trimming stripped 0 bases from V and 3 bases from J, with 6 bases between. General observations from the study: For naive CD4 cells, roughly 5% of clonotypes were shared across a handful of donors. In contrast to clonotypes shared by all four donors, non-shared clonotypes had lower generation probabilities.

The specimen sequenced was naive CD4+ T cells from PBMCs. Sample subset: CD45RA+ positively selected. The V call is TRBV4-2, the J call TRBJ1-5; D is ambiguous. The source is a man younger than 35 in good health. Some clones in this sample may be carry-over from other donors' samples. CDR3 DNA sequence: TGTGCCAGCAGCCAAGACCAGATCAATCAGCCCCAGCATTTT. Translation gives CASSQDQINQPQHF.